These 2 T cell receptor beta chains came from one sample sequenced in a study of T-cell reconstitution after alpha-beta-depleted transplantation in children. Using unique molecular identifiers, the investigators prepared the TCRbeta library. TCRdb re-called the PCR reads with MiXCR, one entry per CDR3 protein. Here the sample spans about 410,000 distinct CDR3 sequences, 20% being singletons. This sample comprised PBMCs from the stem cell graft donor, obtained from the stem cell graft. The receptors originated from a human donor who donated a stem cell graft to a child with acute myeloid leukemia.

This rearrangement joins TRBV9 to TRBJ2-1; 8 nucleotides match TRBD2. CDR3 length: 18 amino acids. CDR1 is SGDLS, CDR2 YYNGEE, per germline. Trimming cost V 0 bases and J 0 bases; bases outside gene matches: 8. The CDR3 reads CASSVEPAGVSSYNEQFF. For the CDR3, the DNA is TGTGCCAGCAGCGTAGAGCCAGCGGGAGTGAGCTCCTACAATGAGCAGTTCTTC.

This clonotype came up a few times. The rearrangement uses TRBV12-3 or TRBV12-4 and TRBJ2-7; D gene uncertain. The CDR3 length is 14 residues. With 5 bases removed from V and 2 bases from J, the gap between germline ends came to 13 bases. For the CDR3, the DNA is TGTGCCAGCAGTCATGCCGACCGGGCCTACGAGCAGTACTTC. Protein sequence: CASSHADRAYEQYF.